These T cell receptor beta chains were read from a single sample in a study of OX40 agonist ivuxolimab in advanced cancers. Assay used: immunoSEQ multiplex PCR; TCRdb lists only in-frame clones, some missing. The sample yields 65,000 to 80,000 clones, around 93% seen once. This specimen was CD4+ or CD8+ T cells sorted from blood, taken in a trial of the OX40 agonist ivuxolimab. These receptors were obtained from an adult with an advanced solid tumor such as melanoma, head and neck, liver or kidney cancer. Each CDR3 is given with its conserved first and last residue. Fields, in order: V gene, D gene, J gene, clone size, CDR3 DNA, CDR3 protein. A D gene is named only where the DNA matches it firmly. A row's size may be missing; if present it is once, few, many or a size class.

V gene: TRBV2
D gene: .
J gene: TRBJ2-5
clone size: .
CDR3 DNA: TGTGCCAGCAGTGAAACCGGCCCGGGCCCTCGGCAAGAGACCCAGTACTTC
CDR3 protein: CASSETGPGPRQETQYF

V gene: TRBV4-2
D gene: .
J gene: TRBJ1-5
clone size: .
CDR3 DNA: TGTGCCAGCAGCCAAACCTGGGTGGATCCGGGATATAGCAATCAGCCCCAGCATTTT
CDR3 protein: CASSQTWVDPGYSNQPQHF

V gene: TRBV7-2
D gene: TRBD1
J gene: TRBJ2-5
clone size: .
CDR3 DNA: TGTGCCAGCAGCTTAGGACAGGGGGCGGAGACCCAGTACTTC
CDR3 protein: CASSLGQGAETQYF

V gene: TRBV6-5
D gene: .
J gene: TRBJ1-6
clone size: .
CDR3 DNA: TGTGCCAGCGGGTATTCACCCCTCCACTTT
CDR3 protein: CASGYSPLHF

V gene: TRBV29-1
D gene: TRBD1
J gene: TRBJ2-2
clone size: .
CDR3 DNA: TGCAGCGCGGGGACAGTCAACACCGGGGAGCTGTTTTTT
CDR3 protein: CSAGTVNTGELFF

V gene: TRBV4-3
D gene: .
J gene: TRBJ2-7
clone size: .
CDR3 DNA: TGCGCCAGCAGCCTGCAGGGTGCCGACGAGCAGTACTTC
CDR3 protein: CASSLQGADEQYF

V gene: TRBV6-1
D gene: .
J gene: TRBJ2-2
clone size: .
CDR3 DNA: TGTGCCAGCAGTGAAGTACTCTCAGAAGCGAACACCGGGGAGCTGTTTTTT
CDR3 protein: CASSEVLSEANTGELFF

V gene: TRBV28
D gene: TRBD2
J gene: TRBJ2-1
clone size: .
CDR3 DNA: TGTGCCAGCTGCCCGGGACTAGATGGCAATGAGCAGTTCTTC
CDR3 protein: CASCPGLDGNEQFF

V gene: TRBV4-1
D gene: .
J gene: TRBJ2-1
clone size: .
CDR3 DNA: TGCGCCAGCAGCCCAAAGCTGCACGGGAGTAGCTACAATGAGCAGTTCTTC
CDR3 protein: CASSPKLHGSSYNEQFF

V gene: TRBV5-4
D gene: TRBD1
J gene: TRBJ1-1
clone size: .
CDR3 DNA: TGTGCCAGCAGCTTCCCAACTGGGACAGAAACTGAAGCTTTCTTT
CDR3 protein: CASSFPTGTETEAFF

V gene: TRBV11-2
D gene: TRBD1
J gene: TRBJ2-3
clone size: .
CDR3 DNA: TGTGCCAGCAGCCAAATACTTCGAGGACAGGGAAGGTCCACAGATACGCAGTATTTT
CDR3 protein: CASSQILRGQGRSTDTQYF

V gene: TRBV5-1
D gene: TRBD2
J gene: TRBJ2-1
clone size: .
CDR3 DNA: TGCGCCAGCAGCCTATTACTAGCGGGTAAATACAATGAGCAGTTCTTC
CDR3 protein: CASSLLLAGKYNEQFF

V gene: TRBV9
D gene: TRBD2
J gene: TRBJ2-1
clone size: .
CDR3 DNA: TGTGCCAGCAGCGTAGCTAAGGTAGCGGGAGGGGGTAGTGAGCAGTTCTTC
CDR3 protein: CASSVAKVAGGGSEQFF

V gene: TRBV9
D gene: .
J gene: TRBJ2-5
clone size: .
CDR3 DNA: TGTGCCAGCAGTGACAGAGCGGGACAGCAAGAGACCCAGTACTTC
CDR3 protein: CASSDRAGQQETQYF

V gene: TRBV6-5
D gene: TRBD1
J gene: TRBJ1-1
clone size: .
CDR3 DNA: TGTGCCAGCAGTACGACAGGGTCGGGGACTGAAGCTTTCTTT
CDR3 protein: CASSTTGSGTEAFF

V gene: TRBV27
D gene: .
J gene: TRBJ2-7
clone size: .
CDR3 DNA: TGTGCCAGCAGTCCCAAGGGTTATTACGAGCAGTACTTC
CDR3 protein: CASSPKGYYEQYF

V gene: TRBV4-2
D gene: .
J gene: TRBJ1-1
clone size: few
CDR3 DNA: TGTGCCAGCAGCCAAGAAGTCGTGGACAAATTAAGTGAAGCTTTCTTT
CDR3 protein: CASSQEVVDKLSEAFF

V gene: TRBV5-4
D gene: .
J gene: TRBJ2-1
clone size: .
CDR3 DNA: TGTGCCAGCAGCTACCCGGGAGTTCGAGACAATGAGCAGTTCTTC
CDR3 protein: CASSYPGVRDNEQFF

V gene: TRBV19
D gene: .
J gene: TRBJ1-4
clone size: .
CDR3 DNA: TGTGCCAGTAGTGTCGACGGATCAACTAATGAAAAACTGTTTTTT
CDR3 protein: CASSVDGSTNEKLFF

V gene: TRBV9
D gene: TRBD2
J gene: TRBJ2-1
clone size: .
CDR3 DNA: TGTGCCAGCAGCTCCCGGGTAGCGGGAGGGGTACGGCATGAGCAGTTCTTC
CDR3 protein: CASSSRVAGGVRHEQFF

V gene: TRBV21-1
D gene: .
J gene: TRBJ1-5
clone size: .
CDR3 DNA: TGTGCCAGCAGCAAAAATGGCAATCAGCCCCAGCATTTT
CDR3 protein: CASSKNGNQPQHF

V gene: TRBV6-6
D gene: .
J gene: TRBJ1-2
clone size: .
CDR3 DNA: TGTGCCAGCAGTTCCATTTCCGGTGCGGATGGCTACACCTTC
CDR3 protein: CASSSISGADGYTF

V gene: TRBV27
D gene: TRBD2
J gene: TRBJ2-1
clone size: .
CDR3 DNA: TGTGCCAGCAGTTTTCTCTCTAGCGGGAGGAATGAGCAGTTCTTC
CDR3 protein: CASSFLSSGRNEQFF

V gene: TRBV4-2
D gene: TRBD2
J gene: TRBJ2-7
clone size: few
CDR3 DNA: TGTGCCAGCAGCGCCCCTACTAGCGGGAGTGACTACGAGCAGTACTTC
CDR3 protein: CASSAPTSGSDYEQYF

V gene: TRBV5-1
D gene: .
J gene: TRBJ2-7
clone size: .
CDR3 DNA: TGCGCCAGCAGCGGAGACTACGAGCAGTACTTC
CDR3 protein: CASSGDYEQYF

V gene: TRBV5-6
D gene: TRBD1
J gene: TRBJ2-7
clone size: .
CDR3 DNA: TGTGCCAGCACCGCAATCGGGACAGGGCCTGACGAGCAGTACTTC
CDR3 protein: CASTAIGTGPDEQYF

V gene: TRBV13
D gene: TRBD2
J gene: TRBJ2-2
clone size: .
CDR3 DNA: TGTGCCAGCAGCCCACGGACTAGCGCGATCACCGGGGAGCTGTTTTTT
CDR3 protein: CASSPRTSAITGELFF

V gene: TRBV7-9
D gene: .
J gene: TRBJ2-7
clone size: .
CDR3 DNA: TGTGCCAGCAGCTTAGCCGACTATAGGGAGCAGTACTTC
CDR3 protein: CASSLADYREQYF